The rows below give T cell receptor beta chains drawn from one sample of a study of T cell responses to AZD1222 COVID-19 vaccine. Profiled with immunoSEQ multiplex PCR; TCRdb holds only in-frame clones, not every one. The sample holds 80,000 or so clones, 80% to 90% seen once. The source was peripheral blood, collected on day 0 of AZD1222 vaccination. Receptors were obtained from an adult in good health. CDR3s include the opening cysteine and the closing phenylalanine or tryptophan. A D gene is named only where the DNA matches it firmly. The size entry is marked missing in some rows and otherwise reads once, few, many or a size class.

j_call clone_size d_call v_call cdr3_nt cdr3_aa
TRBJ2-5 . TRBD1 TRBV24-1 TGTGCCACCGGGGACAGCCTTGAGGAGACCCAGTACTTC CATGDSLEETQYF
TRBJ2-1 . TRBD1 TRBV9 TGTGCCAGCATAAAGGGACAGGGGCCCTACAATGAGCAGTTCTTC CASIKGQGPYNEQFF
TRBJ1-3 . . TRBV7-2 TGTGCCAGCAGCCCCAACTCTGGAAACACCATATATTTT CASSPNSGNTIYF
TRBJ2-7 . . TRBV6-5 TGTGCCAGCAGCAAGAGGGGGGGCGTTTACGAGCAGTACTTC CASSKRGGVYEQYF
TRBJ1-6 . TRBD1 TRBV30 TGTGCCTGGGGCAACAAAGGGACAGGGAGTTCACCCCTCCACTTT CAWGNKGTGSSPLHF
TRBJ1-1 . TRBD1 TRBV5-1 TGCGCCAGCAGCTGGTTAGACAGGGTAACTGAAGCTTTCTTT CASSWLDRVTEAFF
TRBJ2-1 . TRBD2 TRBV2 TGTGCCAGCAGTTTACTAGCGGCCTCCTACAATGAGCAGTTCTTC CASSLLAASYNEQFF
TRBJ1-1 . TRBD1 TRBV30 TGTGCCTGGATACTTATGGACAGGACTTATGAAGCTTTCTTT CAWILMDRTYEAFF
TRBJ2-1 . TRBD2 TRBV9 TGTGCCAGCAGCCCCCAGGGACTAGCGGGGGAATACAATGAGCAGTTCTTC CASSPQGLAGEYNEQFF
TRBJ1-1 . . TRBV18 TGTGCCAGCTCACCAGGACAGCAAGTTAACACTGAAGCTTTCTTT CASSPGQQVNTEAFF
TRBJ2-1 . TRBD2 TRBV19 TGTGCCAGTAGTCCATTCAGCGGGGGGTTTTACAATGAGCAGTTCTTC CASSPFSGGFYNEQFF
TRBJ1-5 . . TRBV6-1 TGTGCCAGCAGTTCCCGGCCAGAGGGTAAGCCCCAGCATTTT CASSSRPEGKPQHF
TRBJ1-4 . . TRBV4-3 TGCGCCAGCAGCCAAGATATTAGGAGGGGATGGGAAAAACTGTTTTTT CASSQDIRRGWEKLFF
TRBJ2-5 few TRBD2 TRBV5-1 TGCGCCAGCAGCGTTAGCGGGGGAGGGGAGACCCAGTACTTC CASSVSGGGETQYF
TRBJ1-2 . TRBD1 TRBV29-1 TGCAGCGTTGAAGACTCAGGGGGCTGGAACTATGGCTACACCTTC CSVEDSGGWNYGYTF
TRBJ1-2 . . TRBV28 TGTGCCAGCAGTTTTGGTGGTTATGGCTACACCTTC CASSFGGYGYTF
TRBJ1-2 . . TRBV4-2 TGTGCCAGCAGCCAAGATTACAAAACAGGGATGGAGTATGGCTACACCTTC CASSQDYKTGMEYGYTF
TRBJ1-2 . . TRBV19 TGTGCCAGTAGTATAGGGGACAGCTACACCTTC CASSIGDSYTF
TRBJ2-2 . . TRBV6-1 TGTGCCAGCAGTTCACGACAGGGAGGGACCGGGGAGCTGTTTTTT CASSSRQGGTGELFF
TRBJ2-1 . TRBD2 TRBV5-1 TGCGCCAGCAGCTTCCTAGGGACTAGCGGGGTCTACAATGAGCAGTTCTTC CASSFLGTSGVYNEQFF
TRBJ1-2 . . TRBV5-6 TGTGCCAGCAGCTTCCCTCGACGAGTTTTGGGCTACACCTTC CASSFPRRVLGYTF
TRBJ1-1 . . TRBV5-5 TGTGCCAGCAGCCCTACAGGGACGGAGAGCACTGAAGCTTTCTTT CASSPTGTESTEAFF
TRBJ2-5 once . TRBV12-3/TRBV12-4 TGTGCCAGCAGTTTAGATAGGGGGGAGACCCAGTACTTC CASSLDRGETQYF
TRBJ2-3 . TRBD1 TRBV19 TGTGCCAGTAGATCATCCGGGACAGTTGGAACAGATACGCAGTATTTT CASRSSGTVGTDTQYF
TRBJ2-3 . TRBD2 TRBV19 TGTGCCAGTAGTGAACTAGCGGGGGGCAGAGGGGTGAAAACAGATACGCAGTATTTT CASSELAGGRGVKTDTQYF
TRBJ2-2 . . TRBV7-9 TGTGCCAGCAGCTTCTCTGGGACCGGGGAGCTGTTTTTT CASSFSGTGELFF
TRBJ2-2 . . TRBV20-1 TGCAGTGCTAGAGGGACCGGGGAGCTGTTTTTT CSARGTGELFF
TRBJ1-2 . TRBD1 TRBV10-3 TGTGCCATCAGTGAGACAGGGGCAGAGGGCTACACCTTC CAISETGAEGYTF
TRBJ1-1 . . TRBV7-3 TGTGCCAGCAGCTTAAATACCAACACTGAAGCTTTCTTT CASSLNTNTEAFF
TRBJ1-2 . TRBD1 TRBV27 TGTGCCAGCAGTTGGCAGGGGGCGAGTGGCTACACCTTC CASSWQGASGYTF
TRBJ2-7 once TRBD2 TRBV11-2 TGTGCCAGCAGCCCCAGAGGGCGGGGGGCCTCCGCCTACGAGCAGTACTTC CASSPRGRGASAYEQYF
TRBJ2-3 . . TRBV7-3 TGTGCCAGCAGCGCCCTCCTAGGCACAGATACGCAGTATTTT CASSALLGTDTQYF
TRBJ2-5 . . TRBV7-7 TGTGCTAGCAGTCGAAGAGGGGAGACCCAGTACTTC CASSRRGETQYF
TRBJ1-1 once TRBD1 TRBV11-2 TGTGCCAGCAGCTTCAGCGGGGGACAGGGGGCGCGGAACACTGAAGCTTTCTTT CASSFSGGQGARNTEAFF
TRBJ2-2 . TRBD2 TRBV27 TGTGCCAGCAGTTTGTTACTAGCGGGGGGGCACGGGGAGCTGTTTTTT CASSLLLAGGHGELFF
TRBJ1-6 . . TRBV5-4 TGTGCCAGCAGCCCGTGGGCAGGGGAGGATTCACCCCTCCACTTT CASSPWAGEDSPLHF
TRBJ1-1 few TRBD1 TRBV9 TGTGCCAGCGGGACAGGGGATATGAACACTGAAGCTTTCTTT CASGTGDMNTEAFF
TRBJ1-1 . . TRBV7-9 TGTGCCAGCAGCGCAACCCGGGCCCTTTGGGCTTTCTTT CASSATRALWAFF
TRBJ1-2 . TRBD1 TRBV19 TGTGCCAGTAGTATAGAGGGACAGGGATTTGGCGGCTACACCTTC CASSIEGQGFGGYTF
TRBJ2-7 few TRBD2 TRBV4-1 TGCGCCAGCAGCCAAGATAATCCTAGCGGGGCCTCCTACGAGCAGTACTTC CASSQDNPSGASYEQYF
TRBJ2-7 once . TRBV19 TGTGCCAGTAGTATAGCCAGGGGAAGCCGGAAGAACTTC CASSIARGSRKNF
TRBJ1-1 . . TRBV28 TGTGCCAGCAGTTTCCTTAGACCGGGAGGTAGCACTGAAGCTTTCTTT CASSFLRPGGSTEAFF
TRBJ1-2 . TRBD1 TRBV27 TGTGCCAGCAGTTTATCCGGGACAGGGTACTATGGCTACACCTTC CASSLSGTGYYGYTF
TRBJ1-4 once . TRBV6-5 TGTGCCAGCAGTAACGGAGGCCTGGGTGAAAAACTGTTTTTT CASSNGGLGEKLFF
TRBJ1-1 . . TRBV12-2 TGTGCAAGTCGCCTGCCCCGGGACAGTCGCGATTTGTGGGACACTGAAGCTTTCTTT CASRLPRDSRDLWDTEAFF
TRBJ1-2 once . TRBV19 TGTGCCAGTATGGGAGCAGGGTGGCGAGGCTACACCTTC CASMGAGWRGYTF